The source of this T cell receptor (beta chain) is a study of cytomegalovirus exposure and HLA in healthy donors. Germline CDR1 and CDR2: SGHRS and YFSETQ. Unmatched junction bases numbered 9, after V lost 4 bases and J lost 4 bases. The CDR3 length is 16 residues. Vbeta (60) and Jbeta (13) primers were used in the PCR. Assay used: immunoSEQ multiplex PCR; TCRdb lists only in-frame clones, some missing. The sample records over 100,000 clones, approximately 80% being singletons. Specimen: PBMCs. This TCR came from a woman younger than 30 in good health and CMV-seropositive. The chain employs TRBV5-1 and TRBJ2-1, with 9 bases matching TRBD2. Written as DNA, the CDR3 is TGCGCCAGCAGCGTACCAGCGGGAGGCCTTTACAATGAGCAGTTCTTC. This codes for CASSVPAGGLYNEQFF.